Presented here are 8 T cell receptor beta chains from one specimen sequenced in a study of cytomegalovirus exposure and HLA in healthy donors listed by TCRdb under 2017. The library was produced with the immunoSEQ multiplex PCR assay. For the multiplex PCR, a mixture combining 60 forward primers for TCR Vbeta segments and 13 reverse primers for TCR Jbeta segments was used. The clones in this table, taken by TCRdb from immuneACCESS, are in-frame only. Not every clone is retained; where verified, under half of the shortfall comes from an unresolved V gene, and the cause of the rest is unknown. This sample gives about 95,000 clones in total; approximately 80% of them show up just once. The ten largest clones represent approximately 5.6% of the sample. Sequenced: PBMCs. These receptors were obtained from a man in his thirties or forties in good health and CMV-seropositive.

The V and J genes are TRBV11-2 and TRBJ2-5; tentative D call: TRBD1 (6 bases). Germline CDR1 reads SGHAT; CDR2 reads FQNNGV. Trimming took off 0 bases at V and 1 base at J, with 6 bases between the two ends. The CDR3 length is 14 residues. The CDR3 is CASSLEQGQETQYF. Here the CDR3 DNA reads TGTGCCAGCAGCTTAGAACAGGGCCAAGAGACCCAGTACTTC.

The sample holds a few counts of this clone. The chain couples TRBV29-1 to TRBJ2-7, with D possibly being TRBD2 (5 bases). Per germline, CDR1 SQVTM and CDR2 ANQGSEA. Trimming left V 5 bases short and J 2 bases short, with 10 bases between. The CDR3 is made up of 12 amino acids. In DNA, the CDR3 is TGCAGCGTTTCGGACGGGGCCTACGAGCAGTACTTC. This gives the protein CSVSDGAYEQYF.

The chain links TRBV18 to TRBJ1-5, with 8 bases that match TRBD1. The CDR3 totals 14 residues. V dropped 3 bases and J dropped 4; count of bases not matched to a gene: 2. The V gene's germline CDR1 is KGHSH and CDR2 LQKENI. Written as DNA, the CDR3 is TGTGCCAGCTCACCGACAGGGGAGAATCAGCCCCAGCATTTT. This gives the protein CASSPTGENQPQHF.

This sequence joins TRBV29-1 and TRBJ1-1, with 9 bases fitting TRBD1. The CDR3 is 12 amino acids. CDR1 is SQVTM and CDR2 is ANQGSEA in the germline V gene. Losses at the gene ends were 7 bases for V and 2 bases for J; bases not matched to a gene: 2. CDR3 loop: CSGGQGNTEAFF. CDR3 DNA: TGCAGCGGGGGACAGGGCAACACTGAAGCTTTCTTT.

CDR3 amino acids: CASSPRAGGTYEQYF. In DNA, the CDR3 is TGTGCCAGCAGTCCTCGGGCAGGGGGGACCTACGAGCAGTACTTC. The chain couples TRBV6-5 to TRBJ2-7; tentatively, D is TRBD1 (7 bases). Germline values: CDR1 MNHEY, CDR2 SVGAGI. Trimming shortened V by 5 bases and J by 2 bases, and 16 bases separated the two germline ends. The CDR3 extends over 15 amino acids.

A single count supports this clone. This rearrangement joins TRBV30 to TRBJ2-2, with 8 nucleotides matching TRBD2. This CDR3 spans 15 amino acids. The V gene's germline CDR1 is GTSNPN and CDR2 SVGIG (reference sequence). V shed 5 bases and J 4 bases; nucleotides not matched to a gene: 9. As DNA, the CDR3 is TGTGCCTGGGCCCCGGGGGGGCCGAGCACCGGGGAGCTGTTTTTT. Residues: CAWAPGGPSTGELFF.

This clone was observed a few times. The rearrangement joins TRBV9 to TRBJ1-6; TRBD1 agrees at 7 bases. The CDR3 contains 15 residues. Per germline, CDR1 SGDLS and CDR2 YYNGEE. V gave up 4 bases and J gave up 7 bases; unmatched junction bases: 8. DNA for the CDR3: TGTGCCAGCAGCATCAAGGGACAGAACAATTCACCCCTCCACTTT. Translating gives CASSIKGQNNSPLHF.

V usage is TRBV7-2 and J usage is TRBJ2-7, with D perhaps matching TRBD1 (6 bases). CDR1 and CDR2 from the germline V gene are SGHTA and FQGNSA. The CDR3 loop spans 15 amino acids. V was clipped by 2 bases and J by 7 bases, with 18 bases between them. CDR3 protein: CASSLNRASPGEQYF. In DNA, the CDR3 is TGTGCCAGCAGCTTAAACAGGGCTAGTCCTGGGGAGCAGTACTTC. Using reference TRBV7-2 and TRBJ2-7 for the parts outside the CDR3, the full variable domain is GAGVSQSPSNKVTEKGKDVELRCDPISGHTALYWYRQSLGQGLEFLIYFQGNSAPDKSGLPSDRFSAERTGGSVSTLTIQRTQQEDSAVYLCASSLNRASPGEQYFGPGTRLTVT.